These 18 T cell receptor beta chains were sequenced from one sample in a study of Ad26.COV2.S vaccination and SARS-CoV-2 variants. The treatment is: over 15 received Ad26.COV2.S at low or high dose, single or two shots; roughly five received placebo; per-sample allocation not given. Samples were taken on day 63 after the first vaccine or placebo injection. TCRdb's copy holds only in-frame clones and misses some; the assay was immunoSEQ multiplex PCR. The sample contains about 350,000 clones, around nine tenths of which appear only once. This sample comprised peripheral blood, obtained in a trial of Ad26.COV2.S vaccine versus placebo. These receptors were obtained from a person between 18 and 65 years old who received the Ad26.COV2.S COVID-19 vaccine or a placebo.

The chain employs TRBV4-3 and TRBJ1-1, with no clear D. This CDR3 spans 16 amino acids. V was trimmed by 1 base and J by 1 base, leaving 13 bases between them. Looked up from germline, CDR1 is LGHNA and CDR2 is YSLEER. CDR3 sequence: CASSQGSVIGNTEAFF. The CDR3 nucleotides are TGCGCCAGCAGCCAAGGGTCAGTCATCGGGAACACTGAAGCTTTCTTT.

The chain is built from TRBV30 and TRBJ2-1; the D is unclear. V shed 2 bases and J shed 0 bases, with 8 bases lying between them. CDR3 length: 14 amino acids. Looked up from germline, CDR1 is GTSNPN and CDR2 is SVGIG (reference sequence). The CDR3 protein is CAWSMGSSYNEQFF. The CDR3 DNA reads TGTGCCTGGAGTATGGGAAGCTCCTACAATGAGCAGTTCTTC.

For the CDR3, the DNA is TGTGCCAGTAGGACGGACAGGGTCTCACCCCTCCACTTT. It specifies CASRTDRVSPLHF. V and J are TRBV19 and TRBJ1-6, with TRBD1 identical over 8 bases. Germline trimming cut 6 bases from V and 10 bases from J; bases unmatched to any gene: 5. Germline CDR1 LNHDA, CDR2 SQIVND (reference sequence). This CDR3 spans 13 amino acids. Together with reference TRBV19 and TRBJ1-6, the CDR3 gives the full variable domain: DGGITQSPKYLFRKEGQNVTLSCEQNLNHDAMYWYRQDPGQGLRLIYYSQIVNDFQKGDIAEGYSVSREKKESFPLTVTSAQKNPTAFYLCASRTDRVSPLHFGNGTRLTVT.

The rearrangement links TRBV9 to TRBJ1-1; perhaps TRBD1 as D (5 bases). Trimming took off 2 bases at V and 2 bases at J, with 13 bases between the two ends. The germline V gene encodes CDR1 SGDLS and CDR2 YYNGEE. The CDR3 has 15 amino acids. CDR3 sequence reads: CASSVFDSLNTEAFF. The CDR3 nucleotides are TGTGCCAGCAGCGTGTTTGACAGTCTTAACACTGAAGCTTTCTTT. Full variable domain (rest looked up from reference TRBV9 and TRBJ1-1): DSGVTQTPKHLITATGQRVTLRCSPRSGDLSVYWYQQSLDQGLQFLIQYYNGEERAKGNILERFSAQQFPDLHSELNLSSLELGDSALYFCASSVFDSLNTEAFFGQGTRLTVV.

This chain uses TRBV4-1 with TRBJ1-2; D not resolved. The germline V gene encodes CDR1 MGHRA and CDR2 YSYEKL. With 1 base removed from V and 7 bases from J, the gap between germline ends came to 4 bases. The CDR3 consists of 11 residues. The CDR3 reads CASSQAGGYTF. DNA of the CDR3: TGCGCCAGCAGCCAAGCGGGTGGCTACACCTTC.

The chain recombines TRBV28 with TRBJ2-7; TRBD2 aligns across 11 bases. CDR3 length equals 15 residues. The junction had 5 bases not matched to a gene; V was cut back by 5 bases and J by 2 bases. The germline gives CDR1 MDHEN, CDR2 SYDVKM. The CDR3 DNA reads as TGTGCCAGCAGTCCAGGACTAGCGGGTACCTACGAGCAGTACTTC. It yields the protein CASSPGLAGTYEQYF.

The DNA of the CDR3 is TGCAGCGTTGAAGTGGGACAAAAGAACTCCTACGAGCAGTACTTC. Residues: CSVEVGQKNSYEQYF. The rearrangement joins TRBV29-1 to TRBJ2-7, with D tentatively TRBD1 (6 bases). CDR3 length equals 15 residues. The V end was cut by 1 base, the J end by 0 bases, with 13 bases between. Germline assignment: CDR1 SQVTM and CDR2 ANQGSEA.

This clone was detected only once. This chain connects TRBV5-1 to TRBJ1-1, with D unresolved. V was cut by 5 bases and J by 0 bases, with 11 bases left in between. The CDR3 runs to 14 residues. CDR1 and CDR2 (germline): SGHRS, YFSETQ. The CDR3 loop is CASRAGDMNTEAFF. In nucleotides, the CDR3 is TGCGCCAGCAGGGCGGGCGACATGAACACTGAAGCTTTCTTT. Complete variable domain (other parts from reference TRBV5-1 and TRBJ1-1): KAGVTQTPRYLIKTRGQQVTLSCSPISGHRSVSWYQQTPGQGLQFLFEYFSETQRNKGNFPGRFSGRQFSNSRSEMNVSTLELGDSALYLCASRAGDMNTEAFFGQGTRLTVV.

This sequence joins TRBV5-1 and TRBJ2-7; D is undetermined. V lost 0 bases, J lost 3 bases, and 7 bases lay in between. This CDR3 is 13 amino acids long. CDR1 and CDR2 from the germline V gene are SGHRS and YFSETQ. CDR3 nucleotides: TGCGCCAGCAGCTTGGGGCCAGACTACGAGCAGTACTTC. This gives the protein CASSLGPDYEQYF.

The DNA for the CDR3 is TGTGCCAGCAGGGGTACTGATGAAAAACTGTTTTTT. Amino acids: CASRGTDEKLFF. V is TRBV25-1 and J is TRBJ1-4; D unresolved. Trimming took 6 bases from V and 6 from J, leaving 8 bases between them. This CDR3 comprises 12 residues. Germline V gives CDR1 MGHDK, CDR2 SYGVNS.

This chain connects TRBV18 to TRBJ2-7; possible D gene TRBD1, 6 bases. V lost 3 bases to trimming and J lost 5 bases, with 11 bases between them. The CDR3 runs to 13 residues. Germline V gene data show CDR1 as KGHSH and CDR2 as LQKENI. The CDR3 DNA is TGTGCCAGCTCACCGGATTGGGACAACGAGCAGTACTTC. As protein: CASSPDWDNEQYF.

This clone came up a few times. This rearrangement joins TRBV5-1 to TRBJ2-1, with TRBD2 identical over 9 bases. The CDR3 is 15 amino acids. Germline V CDR1 and CDR2: SGHRS, YFSETQ. J was trimmed by 8 bases and V by 2 bases; bases with no gene match: 8. This CDR3 reads CASSFEAGGPHEQFF. As DNA, the CDR3 is TGCGCCAGCAGCTTTGAGGCGGGAGGGCCCCATGAGCAGTTCTTC.

This chain uses TRBV5-1 with TRBJ2-7; 10 positions match TRBD2. Germline CDR1 is SGHRS and CDR2 is YFSETQ. This CDR3 has 15 residues. The V segment lost 4 bases and the J segment 2 bases; nucleotides outside the gene matches: 6. CDR3 loop: CASSIWTSGAYEQYF. The CDR3 DNA sequence: TGCGCCAGCAGCATATGGACTAGCGGAGCCTACGAGCAGTACTTC.

The rearrangement links TRBV11-2 to TRBJ1-4; D gene unclear. CDR1 is SGHAT, CDR2 FQNNGV, per germline. The CDR3 consists of 13 residues. Trimming left V 3 bases short and J 5 bases short, with 7 bases between. CDR3 sequence (DNA): TGTGCCAGCAGCTTCAGACCGAATGAAAAACTGTTTTTT. It encodes CASSFRPNEKLFF.

The chain recombines TRBV14 with TRBJ2-5; D is unclear. The CDR3 sequence is 17 residues long. From germline, CDR1 is SGHDN and CDR2 FVKESK. V was clipped by 0 bases and J by 1 base, with 15 bases between them. The CDR3 DNA sequence: TGTGCCAGCAGCCAAGATGGAAGCTATGAGTCCCAAGAGACCCAGTACTTC. Protein: CASSQDGSYESQETQYF.

The chain combines TRBV6-5 with TRBJ2-1, with a tentative D call TRBD2 (6 bases). Trimming took 6 bases from V and 0 from J, leaving 12 bases between them. The CDR3 is 15 amino acids. Germline CDR1 MNHEY, CDR2 SVGAGI. DNA for the CDR3: TGTGCCAGCAGCCTTAGCGGAAGCTCCTACAATGAGCAGTTCTTC. Protein product: CASSLSGSSYNEQFF.

The chain is built from TRBV13 and TRBJ2-7; 10 nucleotides line up with TRBD2. Germline V gene lookup returns CDR1 PRHDT and CDR2 FYEKMQ (reference sequence). Trimming cost V 5 bases and J 5 bases; bases outside gene matches: 6. The CDR3 has 14 residues. The DNA of the CDR3 is TGTGCCAGCAGCCATTCCGGGACTAGCGACGAGCAGTACTTC. It specifies CASSHSGTSDEQYF.

The chain links TRBV5-1 to TRBJ1-1; maybe TRBD1 (6 bases). The CDR3 runs to 15 residues. Trimming cost V 1 base and J 0 bases, with 10 bases left between them. Germline CDR1 is SGHRS and CDR2 is YFSETQ. The CDR3: CASSLTQGLNTEAFF. For the CDR3, the DNA is TGCGCCAGCAGCTTGACTCAGGGGTTGAACACTGAAGCTTTCTTT.